The 28 T cell receptor beta chains reported below all come from one sample, sequenced in a study of early T cells in non-severe SARS-CoV-2 infection (dated by TCRdb to the early 2020s). Receptors were amplified or captured by 5' RACE. These reads were obtained on a NextSeq 500. TCRdb trimmed public reads at Q25 via fastp, called clones via MiXCR and kept in-frame beta chains. Duplicate CDR3 protein sequences are folded into a single record with the most common DNA and genes. The sample table holds 80,000 or so distinct CDR3 sequences, of which about 10% were seen once. 12% of the sample lies in the top ten. Sequencing was performed on whole blood, taken at baseline. Receptors were obtained from an adult who was a healthcare worker with PCR-confirmed SARS-CoV-2 infection or an uninfected control (not recorded which).

This clonotype was recorded at least ten times. The DNA of the CDR3 is TGTGCCAGCAGTTCTAGCGGATACGCAGATACGCAGTATTTT. Its translation: CASSSSGYADTQYF. This chain connects TRBV6-2 or TRBV6-3 to TRBJ2-3; 7 nucleotides agree with TRBD2. Per germline, CDR1 MNHEY and CDR2 SVGEGT. The CDR3 totals 14 residues. V was pared by 4 bases and J by 4 bases, with 5 bases of the junction left unmatched.

This clonotype was seen ten or more times. The gene calls are TRBV12-3 or TRBV12-4 and TRBJ2-2, with D perhaps TRBD1 (6 bases). This CDR3 is built from 14 residues. Trimming took off 3 bases at V and 8 bases at J, with 13 bases between the two ends. CDR3 in amino acids: CASSFFRGKGELFF. CDR3 in DNA: TGTGCCAGCAGTTTCTTTAGGGGGAAGGGGGAGCTGTTTTTT.

The rearrangement joins TRBV4-2 to TRBJ2-3; possible D gene TRBD2, 5 bases. V lost 0 bases to trimming and J lost 6 bases, with 7 bases between them. This CDR3 has 13 amino acids. Per the germline V gene, CDR1 is LGHNA and CDR2 is YNFKEQ. CDR3 nucleotides: TGTGCCAGCAGCCAAGATATAGCGGATACGCAGTATTTT. Its translation: CASSQDIADTQYF.

Remarks on this clonotype: Possible read error: a much larger clone is one base away. The chain recombines TRBV19 with TRBJ2-3; TRBD2 matches at 11 bases. The germline V gene encodes CDR1 LNHDA and CDR2 SQIVND (reference sequence). The CDR3 spans 15 residues. The CDR3 DNA reads TGTGCCAGCCGACTAGCGGGGACTCCCACACATACGCTGTATTTT. This gives the protein CASRLAGTPTHTLYF.

This clonotype was observed at least ten times. The chain carries TRBV11-2 and TRBJ2-1, with 7 nucleotides matching TRBD1. J was trimmed by 1 base and V by 5 bases; bases with no gene match: 5. The CDR3 runs to 15 residues. Germline V lookup: CDR1 SGHAT, CDR2 FQNNGV. Here the CDR3 reads CASSTYRGSYNEQFF. The CDR3 coding sequence is TGTGCCAGCAGCACCTACAGGGGATCCTACAATGAGCAGTTCTTC. Full variable domain (rest looked up from reference TRBV11-2 and TRBJ2-1): EAGVAQSPRYKIIEKRQSVAFWCNPISGHATLYWYQQILGQGPKLLIQFQNNGVVDDSQLPKDRFSAERLKGVDSTLKIQPAKLEDSAVYLCASSTYRGSYNEQFFGPGTRLTVL.

V is TRBV10-2 and J is TRBJ1-1, with D uncertain. Germline V gene data show CDR1 as WSHSY and CDR2 as SAAADI. V was pared by 1 base and J by 0 bases, with 12 bases between. This CDR3 has 16 residues. The CDR3 nucleotides read TGCGCCAGCAGTGAGTTTCGGACGGGGATGAACACTGAAGCTTTCTTT. Its translation is CASSEFRTGMNTEAFF.

The table lists this clonotype with many counts. V and J are TRBV6-4 and TRBJ1-2; D is possibly TRBD1 (6 bases). CDR1 and CDR2 from the germline V gene are MRHNA and SNTAGT. V was shortened by 6 bases and J by 5 bases, with 13 bases between the two germline ends. The CDR3 contains 13 residues. The CDR3 nucleotides read TGTGCCAGCAGGGGGGGCGGATGGTATGGCTACACCTTC. This codes for CASRGGGWYGYTF.

In this sample, this clonotype turned up a few times. The gene calls are TRBV5-1 and TRBJ2-7; unclear D gene. In germline, CDR1 is SGHRS, CDR2 YFSETQ. Deletions cut 4 bases from V and 0 bases from J, with 11 bases between. The CDR3 contains 14 residues. CDR3 in DNA: TGCGCCAGCAGCATATACGTTAGCTCCTACGAGCAGTACTTC. Protein product: CASSIYVSSYEQYF.

This clonotype has more than one count but fewer than ten. The chain has TRBV3-1 and TRBJ1-1; D might be TRBD1 (5 bases). The V gene's germline CDR1 is LGHDT and CDR2 YNNKEL (reference sequence). V lost 4 bases to trimming and J lost 1 base, with 13 bases between them. The CDR3 is made up of 15 amino acids. CDR3 sequence (DNA): TGTGCCAGCAGCCCGACAGCGGATCGGAACACTGAAGCTTTCTTT. Amino acids: CASSPTADRNTEAFF.

This clonotype was counted only a few times. V is TRBV12-3 or TRBV12-4 and J is TRBJ1-5, with D hard to call. This CDR3 has 13 amino acids. With 5 bases removed from V and 6 bases from J, the gap between germline ends came to 11 bases. CDR3 bases: TGTGCCAGCAGTAACACGGAGTTTCAGCCCCAGCATTTT. It encodes CASSNTEFQPQHF.

In its sample, this clonotype was seen a few times. The chain carries TRBV27 and TRBJ2-3; a weak D match, TRBD1 (6 bases). With 7 bases removed from V and 2 bases from J, the gap between germline ends came to 16 bases. Germline lookup yields CDR1 MNHEY and CDR2 SMNVEV (reference sequence). The CDR3 runs 15 residues. The CDR3 loop reads CASKSGQRHTDTQYF. The CDR3 DNA follows: TGTGCCAGCAAAAGCGGACAGCGGCACACAGATACGCAGTATTTT.

The rearrangement joins TRBV15 to TRBJ2-1; 9 bases match TRBD2. Germline values: CDR1 LNHNV, CDR2 YYDKDF (reference sequence). The V segment lost 0 bases and the J segment 3 bases; nucleotides outside the gene matches: 3. The CDR3 totals 16 residues. The CDR3 nucleotides are TGTGCCACCAGCAGAGATCCAGCGGGGGGCTACAATGAGCAGTTCTTC. Translating gives CATSRDPAGGYNEQFF.

This clonotype turned up a few times. The chain uses TRBV7-9 and TRBJ2-5, with TRBD2 matching over 13 bases. Germline V gene lookup returns CDR1 SEHNR and CDR2 FQNEAQ (reference sequence). The CDR3 is 16 amino acids. Trimming at V came to 5 bases and at J to 4 bases, leaving 7 bases not matched to a gene. CDR3 in amino acids: CASSLGTSGEGETQYF. The CDR3 DNA reads as TGTGCCAGCAGCCTTGGGACTAGCGGGGAAGGAGAGACCCAGTACTTC.

The CDR3 region has the DNA TGTGCCAGTAGTATGACCCGGGGCTCAGAGACCCAGTACTTC. Its translation: CASSMTRGSETQYF. The chain joins TRBV19 to TRBJ2-5; perhaps D is TRBD1 or TRBD2 (5 bases each). CDR1 is LNHDA, CDR2 SQIVND, per germline (reference sequence). This CDR3 has 14 residues. Trimming removed 3 bases at V and 4 bases at J, with 12 bases between.

This clonotype came up a few times. This sequence joins TRBV11-2 and TRBJ1-2, with no clear D. Trimming pared 3 bases from V and 5 bases from J, leaving 13 bases between. Germline V gene lookup returns CDR1 SGHAT and CDR2 FQNNGV. CDR3 length: 14 residues. The CDR3, as DNA: TGTGCCAGCAGCTTCGCAGGAGGAAGATATGGCTACACCTTC. This gives the protein CASSFAGGRYGYTF.

This clonotype was observed many times. V gene TRBV6-5 combines with J gene TRBJ2-5, with a tentative D call TRBD2 (6 bases). Trimming cost V 0 bases and J 10 bases, with 24 bases left between them. Germline CDR1 is MNHEY and CDR2 is SVGAGI. This CDR3 has 17 residues. The CDR3 spells CASSYSSLAQGGGYQYF. The CDR3 DNA reads as TGTGCCAGCAGTTACTCGAGTTTGGCTCAGGGAGGAGGGTACCAGTACTTC.

This clonotype was seen many times. This rearrangement joins TRBV2 to TRBJ2-7; TRBD1 is a possible D gene (6 bases). V lost 6 bases to trimming and J lost 1 base, with 13 bases between them. Germline CDR1 and CDR2: SNHLY and FYNNEI. The CDR3 is 14 amino acids. The CDR3 region has the DNA TGTGCCAGCAGGAGGACAGAGATATCCTACGAGCAGTACTTC. Translated: CASRRTEISYEQYF.

The V gene is TRBV28, the J gene TRBJ2-6, with 7 bases aligning to TRBD1. Trimming cost V 6 bases and J 1 base; bases outside gene matches: 9. There are 17 residues in the CDR3. Germline V gene lookup returns CDR1 MDHEN and CDR2 SYDVKM. DNA for the CDR3: TGTGCCAGCAGCCCAGGGGGTGAGATGTCTGGGGCCAACGTCCTGACTTTC. Translating it yields CASSPGGEMSGANVLTF.

The J gene is TRBJ2-1, the V gene TRBV28, with D unresolved. The CDR3 covers 13 residues. Germline lookup yields CDR1 MDHEN and CDR2 SYDVKM. The V end lost 4 bases, the J end lost 12 bases, and 16 bases lay between the germline ends. The chain's CDR3 is CASSSMAYKGQFF. In DNA form, the CDR3 reads TGTGCCAGCAGTTCGATGGCCTACAAGGGGCAGTTCTTC.

V gene TRBV6-5 combines with J gene TRBJ1-2, with D tentatively TRBD1 (5 bases). There are 12 residues in the CDR3. The V and J ends lost 3 bases and 8 bases respectively, with 10 bases between them. Germline CDR1 reads MNHEY; CDR2 reads SVGAGI. CDR3 nucleotide sequence: TGTGCCAGCAGTTATAGGGGCAAGGGCTACACCTTC. Translating gives CASSYRGKGYTF.

The J gene is TRBJ1-2, the V gene TRBV12-3 or TRBV12-4; D not resolved. The V end was cut by 0 bases, the J end by 8 bases, with 13 bases between. This CDR3 comprises 14 residues. The CDR3 spells CASSLAGFSRGYTF. For the CDR3, the DNA is TGTGCCAGCAGTTTAGCCGGATTTTCGAGGGGCTACACCTTC.

This clonotype was seen more than once but under ten times. V gene TRBV5-1 combines with J gene TRBJ2-3; possibly TRBD2 for D (5 bases). V was clipped by 0 bases and J by 9 bases, with 14 bases between them. The CDR3 covers 14 residues. CDR1 is SGHRS, CDR2 YFSETQ, per germline. The CDR3 here is CASSLADRIATQYF. The CDR3, as DNA: TGCGCCAGCAGCTTGGCGGACCGTATAGCGACGCAGTATTTT.

This clonotype was counted many times. This sequence joins TRBV28 and TRBJ2-1, with TRBD1 as a possible D gene (6 bases). Germline CDR1 reads MDHEN; CDR2 reads SYDVKM. The CDR3 runs to 13 residues. The V and J ends lost 2 bases and 9 bases respectively, with 11 bases between them. CDR3: CASSLSQGSEQFF. The CDR3 DNA reads TGTGCCAGCAGTTTAAGTCAGGGGAGTGAGCAGTTCTTC.

This clonotype was recorded at least ten times. This chain joins TRBV6-5 and TRBJ1-6, with D maybe TRBD1 (6 bases). CDR3 size: 13 residues. Germline V CDR1 and CDR2: MNHEY, SVGAGI. Trimming pared 5 bases from V and 6 bases from J, leaving 8 bases between. The CDR3 loop reads CASSEGGNSPLHF. The CDR3 bases are TGTGCCAGCAGTGAGGGGGGTAATTCACCCCTCCACTTT.

This clonotype was observed a handful of times. The rearrangement uses TRBV20-1 and TRBJ2-1, with TRBD1 matching over 9 bases. Germline V gives CDR1 DFQATT, CDR2 SNEGSKA (reference sequence). Unmatched junction bases numbered 15, after V lost 6 bases and J lost 3 bases. The CDR3 is made up of 17 amino acids. The CDR3 bases are TGCAGTGCCCCCGTACAGGGGGCGGTAACCGGCTACAATGAGCAGTTCTTC. This translates into CSAPVQGAVTGYNEQFF.

The CDR3 nucleotides read TGTGCCAGCTCACCACCGGCCCGCACAGATACGCAGTATTTT. Its translation: CASSPPARTDTQYF. The chain is built from TRBV18 and TRBJ2-3; no clear D. V shed 0 bases and J shed 1 base, with 5 bases lying between them. The CDR3 spans 14 residues. Germline V gene lookup returns CDR1 KGHSH and CDR2 LQKENI.

This chain uses TRBV27 with TRBJ2-7; possible D gene TRBD2, 6 bases. CDR1 is MNHEY, CDR2 SMNVEV, per germline (reference sequence). There are 13 residues in the CDR3. Deletions cut 7 bases from V and 2 bases from J, with 12 bases between. CDR3 sequence (DNA): TGTGCCAGCAACGGGGGATCCCCCTACGAGCAGTACTTC. It yields the protein CASNGGSPYEQYF.

This clonotype occurred many times. V usage is TRBV10-3 and J usage is TRBJ2-2; D assignment may be TRBD1 or TRBD2 (5 bases each). This CDR3 region has 16 residues. Germline assignment: CDR1 ENHRY and CDR2 SYGVKD. Trimming removed 7 bases at V and 2 bases at J, with 17 bases between. The CDR3 coding sequence is TGTGCCATCACCCAGGAGCCGGGACCAAACACCGGGGAGCTGTTTTTT. Protein product: CAITQEPGPNTGELFF.